The 12 T cell receptor beta chains in this list originate from one sample, sequenced in a study of cytomegalovirus exposure and HLA in healthy donors. The PCR used 60 Vbeta and 13 Jbeta primers. TCRdb's table, derived via immunoSEQ multiplex PCR, lists solely in-frame clones and lacks some. The sample lists approximately 100,000 clones, roughly four fifths occurring once. Sample: PBMCs. The source is a male donor in good health and CMV-seropositive.

The V call is TRBV5-4, the J call TRBJ2-7; tentatively, D is TRBD2 (7 bases). The CDR3 spans 16 residues. Germline V gene data show CDR1 as SGHNT and CDR2 as YYREEE (reference sequence). The ends were cut back, 0 bases at V and 3 bases at J, with 16 bases in the middle. The CDR3 DNA reads as TGTGCCAGCAGCTTGGCGGGCGGGGGCGCATTCTACGAGCAGTACTTC. This encodes CASSLAGGGAFYEQYF. The variable domain in full, completed from reference TRBV5-4 and TRBJ2-7, reads ETGVTQSPTHLIKTRGQQVTLRCSSQSGHNTVSWYQQALGQGPQFIFQYYREEENGRGNFPPRFSGLQFPNYSSELNVNALELDDSALYLCASSLAGGGAFYEQYFGPGTRLTVT.

The chain uses TRBV9 and TRBJ1-6; D remains unclear. Germline CDR1 reads SGDLS; CDR2 reads YYNGEE. The CDR3 contains 14 residues. V gave up 2 bases and J gave up 7 bases, with 10 bases separating them. The CDR3 loop is CASSVDRWNSPLHF. The CDR3, as DNA: TGTGCCAGCAGCGTCGATCGGTGGAATTCACCCCTCCACTTT.

This chain joins TRBV20-1 and TRBJ1-1; the D is unclear. The CDR3 length is 11 residues. Looked up from germline, CDR1 is DFQATT and CDR2 is SNEGSKA (reference sequence). Trimming took 6 bases from V and 2 from J, leaving 7 bases between them. DNA for the CDR3: TGCAGTGCCCCAATTAACACTGAAGCTTTCTTT. Residues: CSAPINTEAFF.

This rearrangement joins TRBV6-5 to TRBJ1-5; D is perhaps TRBD1 (5 bases). In germline, CDR1 is MNHEY, CDR2 SVGAGI. Trimming cost V 0 bases and J 9 bases, with 12 bases left between them. This CDR3 comprises 14 residues. CDR3 DNA sequence: TGTGCCAGCAGTTACTCGGGGGGTCTAGGGCCCCAGCATTTT. This gives the protein CASSYSGGLGPQHF.

The V and J genes are TRBV6-1 and TRBJ2-5; possible D gene TRBD1, 5 bases. Germline CDR1 and CDR2: MNHNS and SASEGT. Trimming pared 5 bases from V and 5 bases from J, leaving 12 bases between. The CDR3 runs 13 residues. The CDR3 bases are TGTGCCAGCAGTAAATCCCAGGGCGAGACCCAGTACTTC. It yields the protein CASSKSQGETQYF.

The rearrangement uses TRBV10-3 and TRBJ2-1, with 14 positions matching TRBD2. The CDR3 consists of 16 residues. From germline, CDR1 is ENHRY and CDR2 SYGVKD. V shed 7 bases and J 6 bases; nucleotides not matched to a gene: 8. The CDR3 DNA is TGTGCCATCAAGGGGACTAGCGGGGGTGGGGTCAATGAGCAGTTCTTC. Its protein product is CAIKGTSGGGVNEQFF.

This clone turned up a few times. The CDR3 DNA is TGTGCCAGCAGCGAACAGGGGCGTTGGCCCTACGAGCAGTACTTC. It specifies CASSEQGRWPYEQYF. V is TRBV11-2 and J is TRBJ2-7; TRBD1 matches 7 bases. CDR1 and CDR2 from the germline V gene are SGHAT and FQNNGV. Trimming at V came to 5 bases and at J to 2 bases, leaving 9 bases not matched to a gene. The CDR3 loop spans 15 amino acids.

Here the CDR3 DNA reads TGTGCCAGCAGTCGACTGCGGTACGAGCAGTACTTC. It translates to CASSRLRYEQYF. V usage is TRBV28 and J usage is TRBJ2-7; D is unclear. The CDR3 is 12 residues long. Trimming pared 5 bases from V and 4 bases from J, leaving 9 bases between. Per germline, CDR1 MDHEN and CDR2 SYDVKM.

The CDR3 sequence: CASSPRSGGTSTDTQYF. For the CDR3, the DNA is TGTGCCAGCAGCCCCAGGAGCGGGGGGACTAGCACAGATACGCAGTATTTT. This chain uses TRBV9 with TRBJ2-3; 9 bases agree with TRBD2. V lost 4 bases, J lost 0 bases, and 9 bases stayed unmatched. This CDR3 has 17 amino acids. Germline V gene data show CDR1 as SGDLS and CDR2 as YYNGEE.

This rearrangement joins TRBV7-8 to TRBJ2-4; tentatively, D is TRBD1 (6 bases). Trimming cost V 0 bases and J 4 bases, with 10 bases left between them. The CDR3 spans 15 residues. Germline CDR1 is SGHVS and CDR2 is FQNEAQ. The CDR3 spells CASSLATRGKNIQYF. CDR3 nucleotides: TGTGCCAGCAGCTTAGCCACCAGGGGAAAAAACATTCAGTACTTC. Looking up the rest from reference TRBV7-8 and TRBJ2-4 gives the full variable domain: GAGVSQSPRYKVAKRGQDVALRCDPISGHVSLFWYQQALGQGPEFLTYFQNEAQLDKSGLPSDRFFAERPEGSVSTLKIQRTQQEDSAVYLCASSLATRGKNIQYFGAGTRLSVL.

V is TRBV6-6 and J is TRBJ1-2; D perhaps matches TRBD1 (5 bases). Germline V gives CDR1 MNHNY, CDR2 SVGAGI (reference sequence). The CDR3 spans 14 residues. Between the trimmed V and J ends, which lost 5 bases and 7 bases, there was a span of 17 bases. In nucleotides, the CDR3 is TGTGCCAGCAGTCCCCCGGCCCAGGGTCGTGGCTACACCTTC. It is translated as CASSPPAQGRGYTF.

The chain recombines TRBV27 with TRBJ2-3; maybe TRBD1 (5 bases). Germline CDR1 reads MNHEY; CDR2 reads SMNVEV (reference sequence). The CDR3 is made up of 14 amino acids. V was clipped by 3 bases and J by 3 bases, with 10 bases between them. DNA for the CDR3: TGTGCCAGCAGTTTTCAGGGTACGACAGATACGCAGTATTTT. Protein: CASSFQGTTDTQYF.